This T cell receptor beta chain was retrieved from a study of T-cell reconstitution after alpha-beta-depleted transplantation in children. Germline V lookup: CDR1 SGHTA, CDR2 FQGNSA. This CDR3 has 13 residues. Of note for this clonotype: Its antigen is not identified. At one end the junction does not follow the germline gene, possibly because of a read error.

Notes on the study in general: Newly produced T cells mostly provided counts and TCRbeta diversity after one year, as hyperexpanded clones declined. There were reportedly several hundred expanded graft clones from which alpha-beta T cells came about two months after transplant. Surviving recipient T cells and thymic progenitors accounted for the high day-60 TCRbeta diversity observed in some patients.

The library targeted TCRbeta and was prepared with unique molecular identifiers. A single record per CDR3 protein comes from TCRdb applying MiXCR to the PCR reads. The data contain over 400,000 distinct CDR3 sequences, 43% of them singletons. J is TRBJ1-4 and V is TRBV7-2, with a weak D call TRBD1 (6 bases). This clonotype originated in a girl between 2 and 10 years old with aplastic anemia, due to receive a stem cell transplant. The sequenced sample was PBMCs, obtained before TCRalphabeta/CD19-depleted stem cell transplant. The CDR3 sequence is CASSYASRRDIHF. DNA of the CDR3: TGTGCCAGCAGCTACGCCAGCAGAAGGGACATACATTTT.